In its sample, the clone carrying this T cell receptor (beta chain) was seen once. The CDR3 is made up of 18 amino acids. J gave up 2 bases and V 0 bases, and 11 bases lay outside the gene matches. The germline V gene encodes CDR1 PRHDT and CDR2 FYEKMQ (reference sequence). This record belongs to a study of blood T cell repertoires in COVID-19. Only in-frame clones appear in the TCRdb table, and some are missing; sequencing was by immunoSEQ multiplex PCR. The sample lists hundreds of thousands of clones; approximately 87% were seen once. The sequenced sample was PBMCs or T cells enriched from blood (not recorded which). This TCR was sampled from a woman aged 45-65 years in a cohort exposed to, infected with or recovered from COVID-19 (not recorded which). V is TRBV13 and J is TRBJ1-2; 8 nucleotides line up with TRBD1. The CDR3 loop reads CASSLGAGGRVLNYGYTF. CDR3 sequence (DNA): TGTGCCAGCAGCTTAGGGGCAGGGGGCCGGGTTTTAAACTATGGCTACACCTTC.